This T cell receptor (beta chain) was recovered during a study of cytotoxic CD8 clonotypes in ibrutinib-treated CLL (dated by TCRdb to about 2021). Regarding the research as a whole: In this cohort, around 15 patients were treatment-naive and approximately twelve were relapsed/refractory, while under 18 had unmutated IGHV. Partial responses were observed in about 25 patients and complete responses in 2; after a median follow-up of around 64 months, remission was maintained in 14 patients and progression was observed in approximately 12. The response samples were drawn at a median of 12 months into treatment, with a range of roughly 6 to 36 months. An average of about 250,000 productive templates and tens of thousands of productive rearrangements was obtained per sample. Of the approximately 87 participants in the trial, 25 to 30 had longitudinal samples available. Cryopreserved peripheral blood mononuclear cells were collected at three points: before therapy, at response, and at either sustained remission or disease progression. Every remission and progressive disease sample was obtained while ibrutinib was still being received by the patients.

Comments on this clone: Its antigen remains unidentified. Base qualities are not at hand, and no much larger clone is one base apart.

From the cysteine up to the phenylalanine, the CDR3 has a length of 14 residues. Kept here is only the CDR3 DNA, which spans 42 bases and is read in frame from base 1. Deletion took 4 bases off V and 5 bases off J, with a span of 14 bases between the germline ends. The germline V gene encodes CDR1 SNHLY and CDR2 FYNNEI. Study-level results and caveats: Lymph node repertoires were not examined, and the timing of sampling was not matched between patients in sustained remission and those whose disease progressed. Clonality increased at ibrutinib response, stayed stable in sustained remission, and fell back toward baseline at progression. Public clonotypes were rare and either contracted or stayed stable during treatment, and the rise in clonality at ibrutinib response reflected the expansion of private clonotypes. Baseline clonality exceeded that of age-matched healthy donors and correlated strongly with circulating CD8+ T-cell counts.

On a MiSeq, deep resolution sequencing aimed for a depth between 1 in 1 million and 1 in 200,000 T cells, with each clonotype covered approximately 10x on average. TCR beta libraries were generated with the immunoSEQ hsTCRB Kit. The published analysis was carried out like this. The data were analyzed with ImmunoSEQ Analyzer and ImmunoSEQ Data Assistant, and V, D and J gene assignments followed IMGT definitions. Clonality, with values ranging from 0 to 1, was calculated as one minus the normalized Shannon entropy of productive rearrangement frequencies. Only overrepresented clonotypes making up at least 0.05% of the repertoire of each patient were included in the public clonotype analysis. Repertoires from 10 to 15 age-matched healthy donors in immuneACCESS were used as clonality controls. TCRdb obtained this table from immuneACCESS and retained in-frame rearrangements with V and J assigned. These tables miss some clones; where compared with another copy, unresolved V genes account for less than half of the shortfall, and the remainder is unexplained. V, J and clone size are taken as reported in that table, and D and trimming were inferred from the DNA itself. The sample table records approximately 100,000 clones; approximately 77% of these occur just once. The top ten hold approximately 23% of the sample.

Interpreted using the paper, the time point label stands for: roughly 2 years on ibrutinib. For TCR beta library preparation, roughly 2 micrograms of genomic DNA were extracted from the cryopreserved PBMCs. Longitudinal blood samples from CLL patients receiving ibrutinib monotherapy were subjected to high-throughput TCR beta sequencing. The patients took part in an open-label, single-center phase 2 trial of ibrutinib monotherapy. The chain is made from TRBV2 and TRBJ1-1; 5 matching bases give a weak D call of TRBD1. This clonotype originated in a human donor with chronic lymphocytic leukemia. The material sequenced was PBMCs, taken after 24 months of ibrutinib treatment. The DNA is as follows: TGTGCCAGCAGTGGTGGGCCGGGGGGGACTGAAGCTTTCTTT. Translated, it gives CASSGGPGGTEAFF.